The 26 T cell receptor beta chains below come from one sample, sequenced in a study of blood T cell repertoires in COVID-19. Clones were read by immunoSEQ multiplex PCR, and TCRdb kept only the in-frame ones, dropping some. The table records roughly 200,000 clones, just under 80% of them present only once. Input material: peripheral blood. These receptors originate from a woman aged 80 or over with active or convalescent COVID-19.

The V and J genes are TRBV15 and TRBJ1-1, with TRBD1 as a possible D gene (5 bases). With 4 bases removed from V and 4 bases from J, the gap between germline ends came to 19 bases. CDR1 is LNHNV, CDR2 YYDKDF, per germline (reference sequence). CDR3 size: 16 residues. CDR3 nucleotide sequence: TGTGCCACCAGCATGCGTGGGGGGACCGACGGCACTGAAGCTTTCTTT. Translating gives CATSMRGGTDGTEAFF.

This clone was observed once. The chain carries TRBV7-9 and TRBJ2-7, with 8 bases fitting TRBD1. This CDR3 spans 16 amino acids. V lost 4 bases to trimming and J lost 0 bases; unmatched junction nucleotides: 8. In germline, CDR1 is SEHNR, CDR2 FQNEAQ (reference sequence). This CDR3 reads CASSSAGGWGSYEQYF. CDR3 nucleotide sequence: TGTGCCAGCAGCTCCGCAGGGGGCTGGGGCTCCTACGAGCAGTACTTC.

The chain is built from TRBV3-1 (or the pseudogene TRBV3-2) and TRBJ1-1; D gene unclear. This CDR3 is built from 13 residues. The V and J ends lost 1 base and 2 bases respectively, with 5 bases between them. Germline loops: CDR1 LGHDT, CDR2 YNNKEL (reference sequence). The CDR3 nucleotides are TGTGCCAGCAGCCAAGTGCTAAACACTGAAGCTTTCTTT. Translation gives CASSQVLNTEAFF.

The chain is built from TRBV3-1 (or the pseudogene TRBV3-2) and TRBJ1-1; a possible D gene is TRBD1 (6 bases). This CDR3 is built from 15 residues. Germline-derived CDR1 and CDR2 are LGHDT and YNNKEL (reference sequence). V was shortened by 3 bases and J by 3 bases, with 14 bases between the two germline ends. CDR3 nucleotides: TGTGCCAGCAGCCACTGGACAGATGGGGACACTGAAGCTTTCTTT. Protein sequence: CASSHWTDGDTEAFF.

The rearrangement uses TRBV19 and TRBJ2-1; 9 nucleotides match TRBD2. Per the germline V gene, CDR1 is LNHDA and CDR2 is SQIVND (reference sequence). There are 14 residues in the CDR3. V shed 10 bases and J 4 bases; nucleotides not matched to a gene: 8. The CDR3 loop reads CATLRGGAYNEQFF. The CDR3 coding sequence is TGTGCCACACTACGCGGGGGGGCTTACAATGAGCAGTTCTTC.

The J gene is TRBJ1-3, the V gene TRBV7-9; D is ambiguous. Trimming stripped 3 bases from V and 2 bases from J, with 11 bases between. This CDR3 is built from 15 residues. CDR1 is SEHNR, CDR2 FQNEAQ, per germline (reference sequence). CDR3: CASSFQSVTGNTIYF. In DNA, the CDR3 is TGTGCCAGCAGCTTCCAGAGCGTCACTGGAAACACCATATATTTT.

The V gene is TRBV9, the J gene TRBJ2-3; 8 nucleotides line up with TRBD2. Trimming at V came to 3 bases and at J to 1 base, leaving 4 bases not matched to a gene. This CDR3 spans 15 amino acids. Germline V gives CDR1 SGDLS, CDR2 YYNGEE. The CDR3: CASSELAAGTDTQYF. CDR3 sequence (DNA): TGTGCCAGCAGCGAACTAGCGGCCGGCACAGATACGCAGTATTTT.

The chain joins TRBV7-9 to TRBJ2-7, with 11 bases matching TRBD1. Germline V lookup: CDR1 SEHNR, CDR2 FQNEAQ (reference sequence). The V segment lost 4 bases and the J segment 0 bases; nucleotides outside the gene matches: 8. This CDR3 spans 17 amino acids. CDR3 coding DNA: TGTGCCAGCAGCTCCCATCCCGGGACAGGGGGCTCCTACGAGCAGTACTTC. Amino acid sequence: CASSSHPGTGGSYEQYF.

The chain links TRBV10-1 to TRBJ1-2; 11 bases line up with TRBD1. CDR3 length equals 13 residues. Germline V CDR1 and CDR2: WNHNN, SYGVQD (reference sequence). V trimming: 6 bases; J trimming: 6 bases; junction bases outside the gene matches: 3. The CDR3 here is CASRGTGGNGYTF. The CDR3 DNA follows: TGCGCCAGCAGAGGGACAGGGGGAAATGGCTACACCTTC.

The V gene is TRBV18, the J gene TRBJ1-2; TRBD1 aligns across 9 bases. J gave up 4 bases and V 5 bases, and 8 bases lay outside the gene matches. The germline gives CDR1 KGHSH, CDR2 LQKENI. The CDR3 extends over 15 amino acids. The CDR3 region is CASSVNRGHGYGYTF. Here the CDR3 DNA reads TGTGCCAGCTCAGTTAACAGGGGGCATGGCTATGGCTACACCTTC.

V usage is TRBV28 and J usage is TRBJ2-7; TRBD1 matches 9 bases. CDR3 length equals 15 residues. V was clipped by 2 bases and J by 3 bases; unmatched bases: 5. CDR1 and CDR2 from the germline V gene are MDHEN and SYDVKM. CDR3 in amino acids: CASSLARQGGYEQYF. DNA of the CDR3: TGTGCCAGCAGTTTAGCTAGACAGGGGGGCTACGAGCAGTACTTC.

V and J are TRBV5-5 and TRBJ1-5; D not resolved. The CDR3 has 15 residues. V was clipped by 0 bases and J by 0 bases, with 7 bases between them. Germline values: CDR1 SGHKS, CDR2 YYEKEE (reference sequence). The CDR3, as DNA: TGTGCCAGCAGCTTGGGTCCCAATAGCAATCAGCCCCAGCATTTT. It translates to CASSLGPNSNQPQHF.

This clone came up once. CDR3 residues: CASSLASGLWDNEQFF. The CDR3 region has the DNA TGTGCCAGCAGTTTGGCTAGCGGGTTGTGGGACAATGAGCAGTTCTTC. V usage is TRBV27 and J usage is TRBJ2-1, with 8 positions matching TRBD2. The CDR3 has 16 amino acids. V shed 3 bases, J shed 5 bases, and the junction held 9 bases outside the gene matches. Per germline, CDR1 MNHEY and CDR2 SMNVEV (reference sequence).

This clone was seen a single time. This chain joins TRBV29-1 and TRBJ2-7; 8 bases are shared with TRBD1. The V gene's germline CDR1 is SQVTM and CDR2 ANQGSEA. V was pared by 6 bases and J by 0 bases, with 7 bases of the junction left unmatched. This CDR3 comprises 14 residues. CDR3 in amino acids: CSVAGTGSSYEQYF. The CDR3 DNA reads as TGCAGCGTCGCCGGGACAGGAAGCTCCTACGAGCAGTACTTC.

This clone occurred once. This rearrangement joins TRBV6-5 to TRBJ2-7; 13 bases are a match to TRBD2. The J segment lost 9 bases and the V segment lost 2 bases, leaving 7 bases of the junction unmatched. This CDR3 has 15 residues. Looked up from germline, CDR1 is MNHEY and CDR2 is SVGAGI. CDR3 sequence: CASSYNGLAGVWQYF. The CDR3 nucleotides are TGTGCCAGCAGTTACAACGGACTAGCGGGGGTCTGGCAGTACTTC.

This clone was observed a few times. The chain couples TRBV29-1 to TRBJ1-3; 9 positions agree with TRBD1. The V segment lost 6 bases and the J segment 14 bases; nucleotides outside the gene matches: 17. CDR1 SQVTM and CDR2 ANQGSEA come from the germline V gene. There are 14 residues in the CDR3. The CDR3 coding sequence is TGCAGCGTAAAACAGGGGGCGCAAGGAAACAGGGTATATTTT. It is translated as CSVKQGAQGNRVYF.

The rearrangement uses TRBV19 and TRBJ2-7; D perhaps matches TRBD1 (6 bases). The length of the CDR3 is 13 residues. V was cut by 4 bases and J by 3 bases, with 10 bases left in between. Per the germline V gene, CDR1 is LNHDA and CDR2 is SQIVND (reference sequence). CDR3 loop: CASSTSRGYEQYF. The CDR3 nucleotides are TGTGCCAGTAGTACGAGCAGGGGCTACGAGCAGTACTTC. Together with reference TRBV19 and TRBJ2-7, the CDR3 gives the full variable domain: DGGITQSPKYLFRKEGQNVTLSCEQNLNHDAMYWYRQDPGQGLRLIYYSQIVNDFQKGDIAEGYSVSREKKESFPLTVTSAQKNPTAFYLCASSTSRGYEQYFGPGTRLTVT.

The chain recombines TRBV6-6 with TRBJ2-2; TRBD1 aligns across 7 bases. The CDR3 runs 16 residues. The trim removed 7 bases at V and 2 bases at J, leaving 10 bases unmatched. Looked up from germline, CDR1 is MNHNY and CDR2 is SVGAGI (reference sequence). For the CDR3, the DNA is TGTGCCAGCAATTTACAGGGGACCAAAAACACCGGGGAGCTGTTTTTT. This gives the protein CASNLQGTKNTGELFF.

As for this clone: The sample has other DNA sequences that encode this CDR3 too. The chain uses TRBV6-5 and TRBJ2-3; possible D gene TRBD1, 6 bases. The CDR3 runs 14 residues. V lost 6 bases and J lost 1, with 11 bases in between. Germline-derived CDR1 and CDR2 are MNHEY and SVGAGI. This chain's CDR3 is CASSRGLGTDTQYF. As DNA, the CDR3 is TGTGCCAGCAGCAGGGGTCTCGGCACAGATACGCAGTATTTT.

V usage is TRBV18 and J usage is TRBJ1-2; 10 nucleotides match TRBD1. Per germline, CDR1 KGHSH and CDR2 LQKENI. The CDR3 loop spans 14 amino acids. The V and J ends lost 3 bases and 8 bases, in that order; junction bases with no gene match: 6. For the CDR3, the DNA is TGTGCCAGCTCACCCGGGACAGGGGAGACCGGCTACACCTTC. This sequence encodes CASSPGTGETGYTF.

This clone has more than one count but fewer than ten. The gene calls are TRBV5-1 and TRBJ2-7, with 8 bases aligning to TRBD1. The CDR3 has 14 residues. With V trimmed by 4 bases and J by 3 bases, 6 bases remained unmatched. Germline lookup yields CDR1 SGHRS and CDR2 YFSETQ. CDR3 region: CASSREQGGYEQYF. CDR3 coding DNA: TGCGCCAGCAGCAGGGAACAGGGGGGCTACGAGCAGTACTTC.

The V and J genes are TRBV5-1 and TRBJ2-3; the D gene is possibly TRBD1 (5 bases). The CDR3 has 13 residues. Germline-derived CDR1 and CDR2 are SGHRS and YFSETQ. Trimming removed 4 bases from V and 5 bases from J, with 11 bases in between. The CDR3 here is CASSLRQLDTQYF. As DNA, the CDR3 is TGCGCCAGCAGCCTACGACAGTTAGATACGCAGTATTTT.

The V and J genes are TRBV19 and TRBJ1-6; 8 bases fit TRBD1. Germline loops: CDR1 LNHDA, CDR2 SQIVND (reference sequence). CDR3 length equals 15 residues. With 6 bases clipped from V and 5 bases from J, the junction kept 6 bases outside the gene matches. The CDR3 bases are TGTGCCAGTAGGGGGACAGGCCGTAATAATTCACCCCTCCACTTT. Translation: CASRGTGRNNSPLHF.

V is TRBV12-3 or TRBV12-4 and J is TRBJ1-1; D is perhaps TRBD1 (6 bases). CDR3 length equals 13 residues. V was clipped by 1 base and J by 6 bases, with 9 bases between them. The CDR3 spells CASSLDRVAEAFF. The CDR3 coding sequence is TGTGCCAGCAGTTTAGACAGGGTGGCTGAAGCTTTCTTT.

The rearrangement uses TRBV5-1 and TRBJ1-2, with 8 nucleotides matching TRBD1. The CDR3 loop spans 14 amino acids. Germline CDR1 SGHRS, CDR2 YFSETQ. V dropped 0 bases and J dropped 6; count of bases not matched to a gene: 4. The CDR3 DNA is TGCGCCAGCAGCTTGGTGCAGGGGGCTAATGGCTACACCTTC. Its protein product is CASSLVQGANGYTF.

The chain joins TRBV7-8 to TRBJ1-1, with D unresolved. The CDR3 has 17 residues. Per the germline V gene, CDR1 is SGHVS and CDR2 is FQNEAQ. V lost 1 base and J 0 bases, leaving 15 bases between the germline ends. The CDR3 here is CASSLGALAEMNTEAFF. The CDR3 DNA reads as TGTGCCAGCAGCTTAGGGGCCCTGGCAGAGATGAACACTGAAGCTTTCTTT.